This note documents a single T cell receptor (beta chain) sequence. The antigen remains undetermined. CDR1 is SGHRS, CDR2 YFSETQ, per germline. The CDR3 runs 14 residues. The ends lost 4 bases at V and 8 bases at J; junction bases unmatched: 8. One entry per CDR3 protein results from TCRdb running MiXCR on the 5' RACE reads. The sample shows roughly 140,000 distinct CDR3 sequences, approximately 44% of them seen only once. This sample was included in a study of CD8 T cells in ankylosing spondylitis. General study points: Characteristic, it appeared, of ankylosing spondylitis blood was a TCR beta motif of about eight highly homologous variants.

The receptor comes from a male donor with ankylosing spondylitis. The source material was synovial fluid, either unsorted or a sorted T cell fraction (not recorded which). The chain links TRBV5-1 to TRBJ1-3; TRBD1 matches 8 bases. The CDR3 nucleotides read TGCGCCAGCAGCCACGGACAGGGAGCGGACACCATATATTTT. Translated, it gives CASSHGQGADTIYF. The full variable domain, completed using reference TRBV5-1 and TRBJ1-3, is KAGVTQTPRYLIKTRGQQVTLSCSPISGHRSVSWYQQTPGQGLQFLFEYFSETQRNKGNFPGRFSGRQFSNSRSEMNVSTLELGDSALYLCASSHGQGADTIYFGEGSWLTVV.